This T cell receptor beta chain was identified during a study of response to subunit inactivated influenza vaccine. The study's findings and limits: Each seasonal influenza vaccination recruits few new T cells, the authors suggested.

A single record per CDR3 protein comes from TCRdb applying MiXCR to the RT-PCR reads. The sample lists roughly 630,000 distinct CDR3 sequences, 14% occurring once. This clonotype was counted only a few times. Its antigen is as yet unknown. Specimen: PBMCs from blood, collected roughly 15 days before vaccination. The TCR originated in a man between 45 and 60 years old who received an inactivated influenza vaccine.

CDR3 loop: CASTTSTSGGYRTDTQYF. The CDR3 DNA follows: TGTGCCAGCACCACATCGACTAGCGGGGGGTATCGGACAGATACGCAGTATTTT. The rearrangement uses TRBV12-3 or TRBV12-4 and TRBJ2-3; TRBD2 agrees at 13 bases. CDR3 size: 18 residues. After removal of 7 bases from V and 3 bases from J, the junction contained 13 bases not matched to a gene.